This entry features one TCR beta chain sequence. This clone was detected only a few times. Its antigen has not been determined. No much larger clone exists at a distance of one base, and base qualities are not known. The data originate from a study of blood T cell repertoires in COVID-19 (dated by TCRdb to about 2020). For context, the study as a whole: Samples from collaborators originated in the United States, Italy and Spain and spanned both the acute and convalescent phases of COVID-19. The material from the prospective study consisted of cDNA or gDNA derived from T cells, B-cell-depleted T cells, or PBMCs. Deeply sampled blood TCRbeta repertoires from subjects exposed to, actively infected with, or recovered from COVID-19 were included in the dataset. The repertoires were released in a freely available public database intended as a resource for research on the immune response to SARS-CoV-2. Samples were obtained from the ongoing ImmuneRACE study (first 160 participants) and from some 1,200 subjects provided by 6 global collaborators. Sample metadata almost always included a de-identified subject ID, COVID-19 status, age in years and sex. Where HLA class I and class II types were available, the types were taken from metadata supplied by the sample provider, not from assay-based typing. Overall study results and their limits: The amount of clinical and demographic metadata varied by source and participant and was provided uncurated.

Each collaborating institution followed its own protocols to collect whole blood in K2EDTA tubes. For TCRbeta analysis, collaborator samples were shipped as frozen whole blood, as isolated PBMCs, or as DNA extracted from either sample type. TCRbeta CDR3 regions were amplified from genomic DNA using the immunoSEQ Assay, a bias-controlled multiplex PCR. The published analysis was carried out like this. The number of nucleated cells in each sample was estimated from the amplification of reference gene primers within the assay. To quantify the absolute abundance of each unique TCRbeta CDR3 rearrangement, sequence reads were collapsed and filtered. For each sample, productive Simpson clonality was calculated as the square root of Simpson's diversity index over productive rearrangements. Drawn from immuneACCESS, this table holds only the in-frame rearrangements with V and J called that TCRdb kept. Clones are partly lost; checked studies trace under half to an unresolved V gene and leave the rest unexplained. V and J calls and clone size are as listed in that table; D and trimming were resolved from the DNA. The sample table contains around 59,000 clones; only one count was recorded for more than 75% of them. The ten largest clones take up 7.2% of the sample.

Sequencing was performed on peripheral blood. The TCR was taken from a man aged 55 to 70 with acute or convalescent COVID-19.

The CDR3 sequence is CASSPRGGNTEAFF. The nucleotide sequence reads as follows: TGTGCCAGCAGCCCCCGGGGGGGGAACACTGAAGCTTTCTTT. This chain joins TRBV7-8 to TRBJ1-1; perhaps TRBD1 is the D gene, with 5 bases matching. CDR1 and CDR2 are read off the germline V gene as SGHVS and FQNEAQ. Counted from cysteine to phenylalanine, this CDR3 has 14 amino acids. CDR3 DNA is the only sequence kept; it has 42 bases, read in frame from the first base. V sheds 5 bases and J sheds 1 base, leaving 11 bases between their ends. Where the CDR3 stops, the reference TRBV7-8 and TRBJ1-1 genes take over; the full variable domain is GAGVSQSPRYKVAKRGQDVALRCDPISGHVSLFWYQQALGQGPEFLTYFQNEAQLDKSGLPSDRFFAERPEGSVSTLKIQRTQQEDSAVYLCASSPRGGNTEAFFGQGTRLTVV.